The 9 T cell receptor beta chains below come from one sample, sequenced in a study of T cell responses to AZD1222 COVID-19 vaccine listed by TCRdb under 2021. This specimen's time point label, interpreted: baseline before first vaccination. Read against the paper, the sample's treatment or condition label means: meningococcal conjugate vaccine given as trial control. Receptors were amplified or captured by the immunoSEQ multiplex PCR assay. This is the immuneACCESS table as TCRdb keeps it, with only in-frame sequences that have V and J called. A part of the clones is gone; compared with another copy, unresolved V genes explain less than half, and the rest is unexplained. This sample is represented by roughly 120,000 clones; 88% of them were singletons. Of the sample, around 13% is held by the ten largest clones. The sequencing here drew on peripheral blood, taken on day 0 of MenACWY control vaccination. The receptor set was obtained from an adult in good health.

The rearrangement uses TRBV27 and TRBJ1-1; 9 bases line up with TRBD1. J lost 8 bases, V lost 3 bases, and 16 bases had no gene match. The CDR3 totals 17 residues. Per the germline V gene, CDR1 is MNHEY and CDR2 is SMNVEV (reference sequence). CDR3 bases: TGTGCCAGCAGTTTCTCGGGACAGGGTGCGAAATTCCGGGAAGCTTTCTTT. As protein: CASSFSGQGAKFREAFF.

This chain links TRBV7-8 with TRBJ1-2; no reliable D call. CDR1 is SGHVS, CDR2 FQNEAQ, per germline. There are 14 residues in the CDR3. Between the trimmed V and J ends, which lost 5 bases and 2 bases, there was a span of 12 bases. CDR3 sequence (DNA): TGTGCCAGCAGCGGGTATCGGGAGAACTATGGCTACACCTTC. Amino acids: CASSGYRENYGYTF.

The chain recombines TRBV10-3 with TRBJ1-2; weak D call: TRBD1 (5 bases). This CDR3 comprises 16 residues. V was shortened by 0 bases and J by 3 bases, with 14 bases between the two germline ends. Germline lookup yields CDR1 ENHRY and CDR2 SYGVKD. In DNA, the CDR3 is TGTGCCATCAGTGAGTCGACCGGGGCGGGGGACTATGGCTACACCTTC. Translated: CAISESTGAGDYGYTF.

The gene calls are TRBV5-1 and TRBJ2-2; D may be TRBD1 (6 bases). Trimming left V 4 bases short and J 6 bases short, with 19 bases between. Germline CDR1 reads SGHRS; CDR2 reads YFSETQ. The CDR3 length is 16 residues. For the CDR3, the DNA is TGCGCCAGCAGCCAAGATCCCACAGGGTACGCCGGGGAGCTGTTTTTT. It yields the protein CASSQDPTGYAGELFF.

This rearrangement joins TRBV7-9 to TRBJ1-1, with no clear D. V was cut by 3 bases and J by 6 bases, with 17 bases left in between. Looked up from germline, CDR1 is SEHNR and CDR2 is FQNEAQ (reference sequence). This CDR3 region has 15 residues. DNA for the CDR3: TGTGCCAGCAGCTTGGACGGAGTCCAGATGGCTGAAGCTTTCTTT. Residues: CASSLDGVQMAEAFF. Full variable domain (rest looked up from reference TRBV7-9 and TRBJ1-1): DTGVSQNPRHKITKRGQNVTFRCDPISEHNRLYWYRQTLGQGPEFLTYFQNEAQLEKSRLLSDRFSAERPKGSFSTLEIQRTEQGDSAMYLCASSLDGVQMAEAFFGQGTRLTVV.

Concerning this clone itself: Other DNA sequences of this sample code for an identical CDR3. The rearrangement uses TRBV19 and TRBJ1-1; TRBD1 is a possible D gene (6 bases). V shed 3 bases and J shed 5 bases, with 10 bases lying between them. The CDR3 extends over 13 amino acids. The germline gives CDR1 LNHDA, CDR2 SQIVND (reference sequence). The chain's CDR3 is CASSIPDRTEAFF. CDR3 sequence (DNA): TGTGCCAGTAGTATCCCCGACAGGACTGAAGCTTTCTTT.

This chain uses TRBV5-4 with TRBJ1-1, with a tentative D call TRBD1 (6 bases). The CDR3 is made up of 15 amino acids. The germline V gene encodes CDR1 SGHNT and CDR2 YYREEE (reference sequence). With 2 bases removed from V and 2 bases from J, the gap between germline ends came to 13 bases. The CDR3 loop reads CASSLTGHDNTEAFF. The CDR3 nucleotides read TGTGCCAGCAGCTTAACGGGACACGACAACACTGAAGCTTTCTTT.

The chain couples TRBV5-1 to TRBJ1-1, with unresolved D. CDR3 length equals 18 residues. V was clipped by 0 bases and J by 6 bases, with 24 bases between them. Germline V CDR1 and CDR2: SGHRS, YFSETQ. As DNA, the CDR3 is TGCGCCAGCAGCTTGGACGTAAGAAAGGTTTCAACGGTACCTGAAGCTTTCTTT. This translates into CASSLDVRKVSTVPEAFF.

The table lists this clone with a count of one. CDR3 coding DNA: TGTGCCAGCAGCCAAGAAACAGATACGCAGTATTTT. This translates into CASSQETDTQYF. This sequence joins TRBV3-1 (or the pseudogene TRBV3-2) and TRBJ2-3; D unresolved. In germline, CDR1 is LGHDT, CDR2 YNNKEL (reference sequence). V shed 0 bases and J shed 3 bases, with 1 base lying between them. The CDR3 is 12 amino acids.